This T cell receptor (beta chain) was recovered during a study of cytomegalovirus exposure and HLA in healthy donors. PCR primers comprised 60 Vbeta and 13 Jbeta primers. Data came from immunoSEQ multiplex PCR; TCRdb stores just in-frame clones and leaves some out. This sample has 140,000 or so clones, with over 60% found just once. Donors consisted of healthy bone marrow donors. From germline, CDR1 is SGHDN and CDR2 FVKESK. The CDR3 length is 13 residues. With 4 bases removed from V and 5 bases from J, the gap between germline ends came to 11 bases. V gene TRBV14 combines with J gene TRBJ2-5; TRBD2 might be the D (6 bases). The clonotype comes from a woman aged 25-40 years in good health and CMV-seronegative. The sample consisted of PBMCs. CDR3 residues: CASSPRLAETQYF. As DNA, the CDR3 is TGTGCCAGCAGCCCCCGGCTAGCGGAGACCCAGTACTTC.